Shown below are 18 T cell receptor beta chains from a single sample sequenced in a study of OX40 agonist ivuxolimab in advanced cancers. Sequenced by immunoSEQ multiplex PCR; TCRdb stores in-frame clones only, minus some. The table shows 92,000 or so clones, with about four fifths occurring only once. The sample here was CD4+ or CD8+ T cells sorted from blood, taken in a trial of the OX40 agonist ivuxolimab. Every receptor here comes from an adult with an advanced solid tumor such as melanoma, head and neck, liver or kidney cancer.

The chain uses TRBV4-3 and TRBJ1-2, with D tentatively TRBD1 (5 bases). Germline CDR1 reads LGHNA; CDR2 reads YSLEER. This CDR3 has 14 residues. Trimming cost V 0 bases and J 8 bases, with 13 bases left between them. CDR3 region: CASSQDDRANGYTF. The CDR3 DNA reads TGCGCCAGCAGCCAAGATGACAGAGCAAACGGCTACACCTTC.

The gene calls are TRBV16 and TRBJ2-1, with D possibly TRBD2 on 7 matching bases. The CDR3 sequence is 17 residues long. V lost 4 bases, J lost 7 bases, and 23 bases lay in between. Germline CDR1 is KGHSY and CDR2 is FQNENV. This chain's CDR3 is CASSLSLGGGPLNEQFF. The CDR3 DNA reads TGTGCCAGCAGCCTTTCGTTGGGGGGGGGCCCCTTGAATGAGCAGTTCTTC.

The V gene is TRBV10-1, the J gene TRBJ2-5, with unresolved D. V gave up 2 bases and J gave up 4 bases, with 8 bases separating them. From germline, CDR1 is WNHNN and CDR2 SYGVQD (reference sequence). This CDR3 contains 13 residues. CDR3 nucleotides: TGCGCCAGCAGTGAGCGGGCTGGAGAGACCCAGTACTTC. Translating it yields CASSERAGETQYF.

The rearrangement joins TRBV15 to TRBJ2-1; D is undetermined. From germline, CDR1 is LNHNV and CDR2 YYDKDF (reference sequence). Trimming took off 3 bases at V and 12 bases at J, with 24 bases between the two ends. This CDR3 has 16 amino acids. CDR3: CATSRDGPGESGRQFF. CDR3 DNA: TGTGCCACCAGCAGGGATGGGCCCGGAGAGAGTGGAAGGCAGTTCTTC.

The CDR3 DNA sequence: TGTGCCACCAGCAGAGATGGGGGGCCGGCTCAGCCCCAGCATTTT. It is translated as CATSRDGGPAQPQHF. V is TRBV15 and J is TRBJ1-5, with D possibly being TRBD1 (6 bases). V lost 0 bases and J 6 bases, leaving 12 bases between the germline ends. The germline CDR1 and CDR2 sequences are LNHNV and YYDKDF (reference sequence). The CDR3 runs to 15 residues. Complete variable domain (other parts from reference TRBV15 and TRBJ1-5): DAMVIQNPRYQVTQFGKPVTLSCSQTLNHNVMYWYQQKSSQAPKLLFHYYDKDFNNEADTPDNFQSRRPNTSFCFLDIRSPGLGDTAMYLCATSRDGGPAQPQHFGDGTRLSIL.

The chain recombines TRBV4-1 with TRBJ2-1; unclear D gene. Germline V lookup: CDR1 MGHRA, CDR2 YSYEKL. V was shortened by 7 bases and J by 10 bases, with 17 bases between the two germline ends. The CDR3 has 13 amino acids. DNA for the CDR3: TGCGCCAGCACCGACTCATTGGGCGAGGAGCAGTTCTTC. Residues: CASTDSLGEEQFF.

The chain couples TRBV2 to TRBJ1-1, with a possible D match to TRBD1 (5 bases). Germline CDR1 reads SNHLY; CDR2 reads FYNNEI. With 10 bases removed from V and 1 base from J, the gap between germline ends came to 19 bases. CDR3 length: 15 amino acids. The CDR3 DNA reads as TGTGCCACCACCCCCCGGGATAGGGGGAACACTGAAGCTTTCTTT. Translating it yields CATTPRDRGNTEAFF. Complete variable domain (other parts from reference TRBV2 and TRBJ1-1): EPEVTQTPSHQVTQMGQEVILRCVPISNHLYFYWYRQILGQKVEFLVSFYNNEISEKSEIFDDQFSVERPDGSNFTLKIRSTKLEDSAMYFCATTPRDRGNTEAFFGQGTRLTVV.

This rearrangement joins TRBV7-9 to TRBJ2-7; no clear D gene. There are 11 residues in the CDR3. Per the germline V gene, CDR1 is SEHNR and CDR2 is FQNEAQ (reference sequence). Trimming took off 2 bases at V and 3 bases at J, with 2 bases between the two ends. In DNA, the CDR3 is TGTGCCAGCAGCTTACACTACGAGCAGTACTTC. It specifies CASSLHYEQYF.

The CDR3 DNA reads TGTGCCAGCAGCCTCCGGGGGCCGCATGGAAACACCATATATTTT. Translated: CASSLRGPHGNTIYF. This chain connects TRBV14 to TRBJ1-3; tentatively, D is TRBD1 (6 bases). Germline CDR1 is SGHDN and CDR2 is FVKESK. The V and J ends lost 4 bases and 3 bases respectively, with 13 bases between them. There are 15 residues in the CDR3.

V gene TRBV4-3 combines with J gene TRBJ2-3, with 7 bases identical to TRBD2. CDR1 is LGHNA, CDR2 YSLEER, per germline. The CDR3 totals 15 residues. Trimming removed 4 bases from V and 2 bases from J; junction bases left unmatched: 6. The CDR3 DNA reads TGCGCCAGCAGCCGGAGAGCGGGGTACACAGATACGCAGTATTTT. Encoded protein: CASSRRAGYTDTQYF.

V and J are TRBV4-2 and TRBJ2-1, with D perhaps matching TRBD2 (6 bases). Germline values: CDR1 LGHNA, CDR2 YNFKEQ. V was cut by 1 base and J by 5 bases, with 15 bases left in between. This CDR3 is 16 amino acids long. Here the CDR3 DNA reads TGTGCCAGCAGCCAAGTTGGGGGGACCGCTCACAATGAGCAGTTCTTC. Encoded protein: CASSQVGGTAHNEQFF.

This chain connects TRBV12-5 to TRBJ1-1; D is unclear. Germline CDR1 reads LGHNT; CDR2 reads FRNRAP. The CDR3 totals 16 residues. Between the trimmed V and J ends, which lost 0 bases and 1 base, there was a span of 12 bases. This chain's CDR3 is CASGLVPPLRNTEAFF. In nucleotides, the CDR3 is TGTGCTAGTGGTTTGGTACCCCCCCTACGGAACACTGAAGCTTTCTTT.

The genes are TRBV5-1 and TRBJ2-3; D unresolved. This CDR3 contains 13 residues. The V gene's germline CDR1 is SGHRS and CDR2 YFSETQ. The V end was cut by 4 bases, the J end by 3 bases, with 9 bases between. CDR3 protein: CASSQVVTDTQYF. Written as DNA, the CDR3 is TGCGCCAGCAGCCAGGTAGTGACAGATACGCAGTATTTT.

This clone was counted at least ten times. The rearrangement uses TRBV11-3 and TRBJ2-7; D not certain. The CDR3 runs 9 residues. V was trimmed by 6 bases and J by 4 bases, leaving 1 base between them. Germline V lookup: CDR1 SGHNT, CDR2 YENEEA. The CDR3 DNA reads TGTGCCAGCAGATACGAGCAGTACTTC. Residues: CASRYEQYF. Full variable domain (missing parts from reference TRBV11-3 and TRBJ2-7): EAGVVQSPRYKIIEKKQPVAFWCNPISGHNTLYWYLQNLGQGPELLIRYENEEAVDDSQLPKDRFSAERLKGVDSTLKIQPAELGDSAVYLCASRYEQYFGPGTRLTVT.

This rearrangement joins TRBV5-6 to TRBJ2-5; 7 bases align to TRBD1. The DNA end favors TRBJ2-7, so the J call may be wrong. The CDR3 length is 16 residues. Germline V gene lookup returns CDR1 SGHDT and CDR2 YYEEEE. The CDR3 coding sequence is TGTGCCAGCAGCTCGATAGCGACAGGGAAGTACTACGAGCAGTACTTC. Residues: CASSSIATGKYYEQYF.

The V and J genes are TRBV9 and TRBJ2-2, with a possible D match to TRBD2 (5 bases). V lost 0 bases and J 1 base, leaving 10 bases between the germline ends. This CDR3 spans 16 amino acids. Germline values: CDR1 SGDLS, CDR2 YYNGEE. The CDR3 is CASSVEGRVNTGELFF. DNA for the CDR3: TGTGCCAGCAGCGTAGAAGGGCGGGTGAACACCGGGGAGCTGTTTTTT.

This clone showed up just once. The chain combines TRBV6-5 with TRBJ1-2; a possible D gene is TRBD1 (5 bases). Looked up from germline, CDR1 is MNHEY and CDR2 is SVGAGI. The CDR3 has 14 amino acids. Trimming removed 0 bases at V and 5 bases at J, with 10 bases between. The CDR3 here is CASSYSQGWYGYTF. CDR3 nucleotides: TGTGCCAGCAGTTACTCCCAGGGATGGTATGGCTACACCTTC.

This clone was detected once. This sequence joins TRBV9 and TRBJ1-1, with D unclear. The CDR3 extends over 12 amino acids. V was clipped by 0 bases and J by 7 bases, with 7 bases between them. Germline loops: CDR1 SGDLS, CDR2 YYNGEE. The CDR3 here is CASSVAENEAFF. The CDR3 DNA reads as TGTGCCAGCAGCGTAGCCGAAAATGAAGCTTTCTTT.